Each of the 6 T cell receptor beta chains below was sequenced from the same sample in a study of siplizumab effects on memory and regulatory T cells. TCRdb's table, derived via immunoSEQ multiplex PCR, lists solely in-frame clones and lacks some. The data show approximately 60,000 clones, around 96% seen once. The sequencing sample was made of naive CD8+ T cells sorted from blood. The receptors derive from a human donor in good health.

This clone was counted between two and nine times. The chain has TRBV13 and TRBJ2-5, with TRBD1 as a possible D gene (6 bases). Germline values: CDR1 PRHDT, CDR2 FYEKMQ (reference sequence). The CDR3 runs to 13 residues. Deletions cut 5 bases from V and 4 bases from J, with 11 bases between. The CDR3 bases are TGTGCCAGCAGCAGGGGACACTCAGAGACCCAGTACTTC. Its protein is CASSRGHSETQYF.

The CDR3: CASSLFTGGASDTQYF. The CDR3 DNA follows: TGTGCCAGCAGTTTATTCACAGGGGGCGCATCGGATACGCAGTATTTT. This sequence joins TRBV28 and TRBJ2-3, with TRBD1 identical over 9 bases. CDR3 length: 16 residues. Per germline, CDR1 MDHEN and CDR2 SYDVKM. J gave up 6 bases and V 1 base, and 8 bases lay outside the gene matches.

V is TRBV5-6 and J is TRBJ2-7; 8 nucleotides agree with TRBD2. This CDR3 is built from 15 residues. Trimming removed 2 bases from V and 3 bases from J; junction bases left unmatched: 7. Germline V gene sequence: CDR1 SGHDT, CDR2 YYEEEE. The CDR3 DNA reads as TGTGCCAGCAGCTTTGCGGGCGGGGGGATCTACGAGCAGTACTTC. Translated: CASSFAGGGIYEQYF.

The chain combines TRBV13 with TRBJ1-5; TRBD1 aligns across 9 bases. The CDR3 has 16 residues. Germline values: CDR1 PRHDT, CDR2 FYEKMQ (reference sequence). Trimming cost V 5 bases and J 5 bases; bases outside gene matches: 10. CDR3: CASSVRGTGPDQPQHF. The CDR3 DNA is TGTGCCAGCAGCGTACGCGGGACAGGGCCCGATCAGCCCCAGCATTTT.

The J gene is TRBJ2-3, the V gene TRBV27; D unclear. Looked up from germline, CDR1 is MNHEY and CDR2 is SMNVEV (reference sequence). The CDR3 length is 16 residues. The V and J ends lost 5 bases and 0 bases respectively, with 15 bases between them. CDR3 residues: CASSRWLASSTDTQYF. The DNA of the CDR3 is TGTGCCAGCAGTCGCTGGCTTGCATCTAGCACAGATACGCAGTATTTT.

V is TRBV7-9 and J is TRBJ1-3, with D perhaps matching TRBD1 (6 bases). The germline gives CDR1 SEHNR, CDR2 FQNEAQ (reference sequence). The CDR3 is made up of 15 amino acids. V gave up 3 bases and J gave up 3 bases, with 12 bases separating them. The CDR3 sequence is CASSFPGGGGNTIYF. The CDR3 DNA reads as TGTGCCAGCAGCTTTCCGGGGGGCGGTGGAAACACCATATATTTT.